These 31 T cell receptor beta chains originate from one sample sequenced in a study of blood T cell repertoires in COVID-19. The repertoire was sequenced with immunoSEQ multiplex PCR; TCRdb's copy has only in-frame clones and lacks some. The table includes 110,000 or so clones, around 85% detected once. The material sequenced was peripheral blood. The receptors here all came from a human donor in a cohort sampled during active COVID-19.

V usage is TRBV6-5 and J usage is TRBJ2-7; 11 bases align to TRBD1. CDR1 is MNHEY and CDR2 is SVGAGI in the germline V gene. With V trimmed by 10 bases and J by 7 bases, 6 bases remained unmatched. The CDR3 length is 12 residues. CDR3 DNA sequence: TGTGCCACCGGACAGGGGGCGCGAGAGCAGTACTTC. Translation: CATGQGAREQYF.

This sequence joins TRBV6-2 or TRBV6-3 and TRBJ1-2, with D tentatively TRBD1 (5 bases). This CDR3 is 16 amino acids long. Trimming left V 0 bases short and J 5 bases short, with 16 bases between. Germline-derived CDR1 and CDR2 are MNHEY and SVGEGT. The CDR3 is CASSYSMSGYGYGYTF. Here the CDR3 DNA reads TGTGCCAGCAGTTACTCGATGTCAGGGTACGGATATGGCTACACCTTC.

This chain uses TRBV4-3 with TRBJ2-3; 10 nucleotides agree with TRBD2. V shed 0 bases, J shed 0 bases, and the junction held 9 bases outside the gene matches. The CDR3 has 19 amino acids. The germline V gene has CDR1 LGHNA and CDR2 YSLEER. CDR3 coding DNA: TGCGCCAGCAGCCAAGAACTAGCGGGGCCTTACTCTAGCACAGATACGCAGTATTTT. The encoded protein is CASSQELAGPYSSTDTQYF.

The gene calls are TRBV9 and TRBJ2-4; 7 nucleotides match TRBD2. Unmatched junction bases numbered 2, after V lost 0 bases and J lost 8 bases. Per the germline V gene, CDR1 is SGDLS and CDR2 is YYNGEE. The CDR3 consists of 13 residues. Written as DNA, the CDR3 is TGTGCCAGCAGCGTAGGCCGGGGGGACATTCAGTACTTC. Protein product: CASSVGRGDIQYF.

The CDR3 coding sequence is TGTGCCAGTAGTATAGGGCAGGGAGAGACCCAGTACTTC. This sequence encodes CASSIGQGETQYF. The V call is TRBV19, the J call TRBJ2-5, with D perhaps TRBD1 (5 bases). The CDR3 loop spans 13 amino acids. Germline V CDR1 and CDR2: LNHDA, SQIVND (reference sequence). The ends were cut back, 1 base at V and 4 bases at J, with 7 bases in the middle.

The V and J genes are TRBV28 and TRBJ2-1; 9 bases fit TRBD1. Germline CDR1 is MDHEN and CDR2 is SYDVKM. The length of the CDR3 is 15 residues. The J segment lost 8 bases and the V segment lost 8 bases, leaving 13 bases of the junction unmatched. The CDR3 reads CASRWRDRVLHEQFF. DNA for the CDR3: TGTGCCAGCCGATGGCGGGACAGGGTTCTCCATGAGCAGTTCTTC.

V is TRBV5-1 and J is TRBJ1-2; D is undetermined. Germline lookup yields CDR1 SGHRS and CDR2 YFSETQ. V was shortened by 1 base and J by 1 base, with 14 bases between the two germline ends. The CDR3 contains 16 residues. CDR3 sequence: CASSLITDYFNYGYTF. The CDR3 DNA reads as TGCGCCAGCAGCTTGATAACAGATTACTTTAACTATGGCTACACCTTC.

The V gene is TRBV5-1, the J gene TRBJ2-1; 14 nucleotides agree with TRBD2. V shed 4 bases and J 6 bases; nucleotides not matched to a gene: 6. This CDR3 region has 16 residues. In germline, CDR1 is SGHRS, CDR2 YFSETQ. The CDR3 protein is CASSGGLAGALNEQFF. The CDR3 nucleotides read TGCGCCAGCAGCGGGGGACTAGCGGGGGCCCTCAATGAGCAGTTCTTC.

The chain recombines TRBV7-8 with TRBJ2-5; TRBD1 aligns across 9 bases. Germline V gene data show CDR1 as SGHVS and CDR2 as FQNEAQ. V was pared by 3 bases and J by 2 bases, with 13 bases of the junction left unmatched. The CDR3 contains 18 residues. The CDR3, as DNA: TGTGCCAGCAGCTTGATGGGAGCTACAGGGGGCGGGCAAGAGACCCAGTACTTC. It is translated as CASSLMGATGGGQETQYF.

The chain has TRBV30 and TRBJ2-2; TRBD2 matches at 9 bases. Germline V gives CDR1 GTSNPN, CDR2 SVGIG (reference sequence). With V trimmed by 3 bases and J by 8 bases, 4 bases remained unmatched. CDR3 size: 13 residues. CDR3 sequence (DNA): TGTGCCTGGAGGTTAACTAGCGGGGGGGAGCTGTTTTTT. Residues: CAWRLTSGGELFF.

The CDR3 here is CASNPSGGGQPQHF. The CDR3 DNA reads as TGTGCCAGCAATCCCTCAGGGGGCGGTCAGCCCCAGCATTTT. The chain links TRBV6-5 to TRBJ1-5, with 8 bases aligning to TRBD1. The V gene end was trimmed by 7 bases and the J gene end by 6 bases; junction bases not matched to a gene: 8. CDR1 is MNHEY and CDR2 is SVGAGI in the germline V gene. This CDR3 spans 14 amino acids.

CDR3 in amino acids: CASSLRIGQGGETQYF. The DNA for the CDR3 is TGTGCCAGCAGCTTGAGAATCGGGCAGGGCGGAGAGACCCAGTACTTC. This chain uses TRBV5-4 with TRBJ2-5; TRBD1 might be the D (5 bases). The CDR3 consists of 16 residues. V gave up 1 base and J gave up 4 bases, with 17 bases separating them. Germline CDR1 reads SGHNT; CDR2 reads YYREEE (reference sequence).

V usage is TRBV28 and J usage is TRBJ2-7; perhaps TRBD1 as D (6 bases). The CDR3 is made up of 15 amino acids. V gave up 5 bases and J gave up 4 bases, with 18 bases separating them. The germline V gene encodes CDR1 MDHEN and CDR2 SYDVKM. The CDR3 sequence is CASSIFRDTSYEQYF. For the CDR3, the DNA is TGTGCCAGCAGTATCTTCCGGGACACTTCTTACGAGCAGTACTTC.

The rearrangement joins TRBV7-3 to TRBJ2-6; the D is unclear. Germline V gene lookup returns CDR1 SGHTA and CDR2 FQGTGA. This CDR3 has 14 residues. Between the trimmed V and J ends, which lost 6 bases and 0 bases, there was a span of 6 bases. CDR3 sequence reads: CASRFGSGANVLTF. CDR3 bases: TGTGCCAGCAGGTTCGGCTCTGGGGCCAACGTCCTGACTTTC.

Only a few counts were recorded for this clone. The chain recombines TRBV2 with TRBJ1-5; no clear D. Trimming cost V 2 bases and J 9 bases, with 14 bases left between them. The germline V gene has CDR1 SNHLY and CDR2 FYNNEI. The CDR3 sequence is 14 residues long. The CDR3 DNA reads TGTGCCAGCAGTGAATTTAGGTCCCGGGGGCCCCAGCATTTT. Protein sequence: CASSEFRSRGPQHF. The variable domain in full, with the rest retrieved from reference TRBV2 and TRBJ1-5, is EPEVTQTPSHQVTQMGQEVILRCVPISNHLYFYWYRQILGQKVEFLVSFYNNEISEKSEIFDDQFSVERPDGSNFTLKIRSTKLEDSAMYFCASSEFRSRGPQHFGDGTRLSIL.

The J gene is TRBJ2-7, the V gene TRBV28, with 9 nucleotides matching TRBD2. This CDR3 has 15 amino acids. J lost 3 bases, V lost 8 bases, and 11 bases had no gene match. Looked up from germline, CDR1 is MDHEN and CDR2 is SYDVKM. The DNA of the CDR3 is TGTGCCAGCCCGACCACCGGGACTAGCTACTACGAGCAGTACTTC. As protein: CASPTTGTSYYEQYF.

Worth noting for this clone: Other DNA sequences in the same sample also yield this CDR3. The chain recombines TRBV29-1 with TRBJ2-5; D possibly corresponds to TRBD1 (6 bases). Per germline, CDR1 SQVTM and CDR2 ANQGSEA. The CDR3 covers 12 residues. Trimming stripped 6 bases from V and 0 bases from J, with 8 bases between. CDR3 sequence (DNA): TGCAGCGTACGGACAGACCAAGAGACCCAGTACTTC. Residues: CSVRTDQETQYF.

The gene calls are TRBV4-1 and TRBJ2-7, with D perhaps TRBD1 (6 bases). The CDR3 runs 14 residues. Trimming took 0 bases from V and 6 from J, leaving 12 bases between them. Per the germline V gene, CDR1 is MGHRA and CDR2 is YSYEKL. CDR3 protein: CASSQDDRRGEQYF. Here the CDR3 DNA reads TGCGCCAGCAGCCAAGATGACAGGCGTGGCGAGCAGTACTTC.

The chain joins TRBV5-1 to TRBJ1-5; possible D gene TRBD1, 6 bases. This CDR3 is built from 14 residues. Trimming removed 1 base from V and 5 bases from J, with 10 bases in between. Germline V lookup: CDR1 SGHRS, CDR2 YFSETQ. This CDR3 reads CASSLSTGHQPQHF. Here the CDR3 DNA reads TGCGCCAGCAGCTTGTCAACAGGGCATCAGCCCCAGCATTTT.

This clone appeared a single time. The gene calls are TRBV5-1 and TRBJ2-3, with 9 bases aligning to TRBD2. CDR1 SGHRS and CDR2 YFSETQ come from the germline V gene. V lost 0 bases, J lost 2 bases, and 4 bases stayed unmatched. CDR3 length equals 16 residues. The CDR3 here is CASSLVGTSLTDTQYF. The DNA of the CDR3 is TGCGCCAGCAGCTTGGTGGGGACTAGCCTCACAGATACGCAGTATTTT.

The sample holds a few counts of this clone. The chain uses TRBV5-1 and TRBJ2-7; TRBD1 matches at 9 bases. The CDR3 consists of 14 residues. The J segment lost 3 bases and the V segment lost 6 bases, leaving 7 bases of the junction unmatched. Germline loops: CDR1 SGHRS, CDR2 YFSETQ. This CDR3 is CASKASGQGYEQYF. CDR3 sequence (DNA): TGCGCCAGCAAAGCGTCGGGACAGGGCTACGAGCAGTACTTC.

The V call is TRBV5-1, the J call TRBJ1-4, with D possibly TRBD1 on 5 matching bases. Germline V CDR1 and CDR2: SGHRS, YFSETQ. The CDR3 length is 15 residues. The ends were cut back, 4 bases at V and 2 bases at J, with 12 bases in the middle. The CDR3: CASSPGDPTNEKLFF. In DNA, the CDR3 is TGCGCCAGCAGCCCGGGGGATCCGACTAATGAAAAACTGTTTTTT.

This sequence joins TRBV29-1 and TRBJ2-3; the match to TRBD2 covers 10 bases. The CDR3 loop spans 14 amino acids. Germline-derived CDR1 and CDR2 are SQVTM and ANQGSEA. Losses at the gene ends were 7 bases for V and 1 base for J; bases not matched to a gene: 5. The CDR3, as DNA: TGCAGCGCGAGTAGCGGGGGGCGCACAGATACGCAGTATTTT. This gives the protein CSASSGGRTDTQYF.

The table lists this clone with a few counts. This chain links TRBV5-1 with TRBJ1-6; 9 bases fit TRBD1. The CDR3 length is 15 residues. Germline V gene data show CDR1 as SGHRS and CDR2 as YFSETQ. V lost 3 bases, J lost 11 bases, and 9 bases stayed unmatched. The CDR3 is CASSSGQGPVPPLHF. The DNA of the CDR3 is TGCGCCAGCAGCTCGGGACAGGGTCCGGTTCCACCCCTCCACTTT.

This chain connects TRBV19 to TRBJ2-2; TRBD1 agrees at 8 bases. The CDR3 loop spans 15 amino acids. The ends lost 5 bases at V and 4 bases at J; junction bases unmatched: 6. Germline loops: CDR1 LNHDA, CDR2 SQIVND (reference sequence). CDR3 protein: CASSLGQGFTGELFF. In nucleotides, the CDR3 is TGTGCCAGTAGTCTCGGACAGGGTTTCACCGGGGAGCTGTTTTTT.

The chain couples TRBV3-1 (or the pseudogene TRBV3-2) to TRBJ2-1; 10 bases are shared with TRBD2. The CDR3 totals 19 residues. From germline, CDR1 is LGHDT and CDR2 YNNKEL (reference sequence). V was pared by 1 base and J by 0 bases, with 9 bases of the junction left unmatched. CDR3 loop: CASSQVVSGGASSYNEQFF. In DNA form, the CDR3 reads TGTGCCAGCAGCCAAGTGGTCAGCGGGGGGGCGAGCTCCTACAATGAGCAGTTCTTC.

The CDR3 DNA follows: TGCGCCAGCAGTGAGTCGAGAACAGGGGGTTTTACGCAGTATTTT. Translated, it gives CASSESRTGGFTQYF. V gene TRBV10-2 combines with J gene TRBJ2-3; 8 positions match TRBD1. V trimming: 0 bases; J trimming: 8 bases; junction bases outside the gene matches: 7. Germline-derived CDR1 and CDR2 are WSHSY and SAAADI. This CDR3 comprises 15 residues.

This clone occurred once. The chain carries TRBV2 and TRBJ2-3; 9 bases match TRBD2. The CDR3 is made up of 16 amino acids. Germline-derived CDR1 and CDR2 are SNHLY and FYNNEI. V shed 3 bases and J 3 bases; nucleotides not matched to a gene: 7. This CDR3 reads CASSDPHSGGTDTQYF. The CDR3 DNA follows: TGTGCCAGCAGTGACCCTCATAGCGGGGGTACAGATACGCAGTATTTT.

The chain employs TRBV24-1 and TRBJ1-5, with 8 bases lining up with TRBD1. This CDR3 has 15 residues. The V gene's germline CDR1 is KGHDR and CDR2 SFDVKD. Germline trimming cut 5 bases from V and 2 bases from J; bases unmatched to any gene: 4. CDR3 region: CATSAPGQGNQPQHF. CDR3 coding DNA: TGTGCCACCAGTGCCCCGGGACAGGGCAATCAGCCCCAGCATTTT.

J is TRBJ2-3 and V is TRBV7-2; the D is unclear. Germline V CDR1 and CDR2: SGHTA, FQGNSA. Trimming removed 1 base from V and 1 base from J, with 9 bases in between. There are 15 residues in the CDR3. This chain's CDR3 is CASSLEHYRTDTQYF. Here the CDR3 DNA reads TGTGCCAGCAGCTTAGAGCACTACCGCACAGATACGCAGTATTTT.

The sample holds one count of this clone. The V call is TRBV7-8, the J call TRBJ1-6, with a weak D call TRBD1 (6 bases). This CDR3 contains 13 residues. CDR1 is SGHVS, CDR2 FQNEAQ, per germline. The germline V and J ends were trimmed by 0 bases and 9 bases, with 6 bases remaining between them. The CDR3 DNA reads as TGTGCCAGCAGCTTAGCGGACAGTTCACCCCTCCACTTT. This encodes CASSLADSSPLHF.